These 27 T cell receptor beta chains came from one sample sequenced in a study of cytomegalovirus exposure and HLA in healthy donors. Vbeta (60) and Jbeta (13) primers were used in the PCR. Sequencing used immunoSEQ multiplex PCR; TCRdb keeps in-frame clones, though not all of them. The table lists under 200,000 clones, less than 80% of them singletons. Sequencing was done on a sample of PBMCs. The receptors derive from a female donor in good health and CMV-seronegative.

The chain joins TRBV27 to TRBJ1-1; D remains ambiguous. The CDR3 runs 15 residues. Germline V gives CDR1 MNHEY, CDR2 SMNVEV (reference sequence). Trimming took 5 bases from V and 1 from J, leaving 14 bases between them. CDR3 sequence: CASSLGWQRNTEAFF. The DNA for the CDR3 is TGTGCCAGCAGTCTCGGGTGGCAGAGGAACACTGAAGCTTTCTTT.

This clone has only one observation. The gene calls are TRBV9 and TRBJ2-1; 8 nucleotides align to TRBD2. Trimming cost V 3 bases and J 8 bases; bases outside gene matches: 7. The germline V gene has CDR1 SGDLS and CDR2 YYNGEE. The CDR3 is 14 residues long. The DNA for the CDR3 is TGTGCCAGCAGCGCGCGGACTAGCTTCGATGAGCAGTTCTTC. As protein: CASSARTSFDEQFF.

This clone came up once. The J gene is TRBJ2-3, the V gene TRBV10-3, with 9 bases lining up with TRBD2. V trimming: 3 bases; J trimming: 7 bases; junction bases outside the gene matches: 11. The CDR3 runs to 16 residues. Germline V gene sequence: CDR1 ENHRY, CDR2 SYGVKD. CDR3 protein: CAISDPTSGGTHTQYF. CDR3 nucleotide sequence: TGTGCCATCAGTGACCCGACTAGCGGAGGTACCCATACGCAGTATTTT.

The CDR3 bases are TGTGCCAGCAGCGTAGCTAGCGGGATGAACACAGATACGCAGTATTTT. Its translation: CASSVASGMNTDTQYF. The rearrangement links TRBV9 to TRBJ2-3, with TRBD2 matching 9 bases. Germline V gene sequence: CDR1 SGDLS, CDR2 YYNGEE. The V gene end was trimmed by 0 bases and the J gene end by 2 bases; junction bases not matched to a gene: 4. The CDR3 is 16 residues long.

The CDR3 bases are TGTGCCAGCAGCTATATGGGAGGGGGCACTGAAGCTTTCTTT. This encodes CASSYMGGGTEAFF. This chain connects TRBV7-6 to TRBJ1-1, with D tentatively TRBD1 (6 bases). Per the germline V gene, CDR1 is SGHVS and CDR2 is FNYEAQ. This CDR3 spans 14 amino acids. V was cut by 4 bases and J by 4 bases, with 13 bases left in between. The full variable domain, its missing parts supplied by reference TRBV7-6 and TRBJ1-1, is GAGVSQSPRYKVTKRGQDVALRCDPISGHVSLYWYRQALGQGPEFLTYFNYEAQQDKSGLPNDRFSAERPEGSISTLTIQRTEQRDSAMYRCASSYMGGGTEAFFGQGTRLTVV.

This clone was observed a handful of times. The chain uses TRBV9 and TRBJ2-1; 8 bases agree with TRBD1. V gave up 0 bases and J gave up 8 bases; unmatched junction bases: 4. The CDR3 has 14 residues. Germline CDR1 and CDR2: SGDLS and YYNGEE. The CDR3 sequence: CASSVEGTGYEQFF. For the CDR3, the DNA is TGTGCCAGCAGCGTAGAAGGGACAGGTTATGAGCAGTTCTTC.

The V gene is TRBV5-1, the J gene TRBJ1-4; D is unclear. Germline CDR1 SGHRS, CDR2 YFSETQ. The CDR3 is 16 amino acids. The germline V and J ends were trimmed by 0 bases and 3 bases, with 12 bases remaining between them. CDR3 sequence: CASSLGGGRANEKLFF. CDR3 sequence (DNA): TGCGCCAGCAGCTTGGGGGGAGGGCGAGCTAATGAAAAACTGTTTTTT.

The V and J genes are TRBV10-2 and TRBJ1-2; D uncertain. Germline loops: CDR1 WSHSY, CDR2 SAAADI. V dropped 3 bases and J dropped 4 bases, with 9 bases sitting between them. The CDR3 has 13 amino acids. DNA of the CDR3: TGCGCCAGCAGTGATCCGAACTCCTATGGCTACACCTTC. Amino acids: CASSDPNSYGYTF.

This clone was seen a few times. The chain is built from TRBV2 and TRBJ2-4; 7 bases map to TRBD1. V lost 7 bases, J lost 5 bases, and 5 bases stayed unmatched. The germline CDR1 and CDR2 sequences are SNHLY and FYNNEI. This CDR3 contains 13 residues. Here the CDR3 DNA reads TGTGCCAGCAACCGGGACAGAGAAAACATTCAGTACTTC. This codes for CASNRDRENIQYF. Together with reference TRBV2 and TRBJ2-4, the CDR3 gives the full variable domain: EPEVTQTPSHQVTQMGQEVILRCVPISNHLYFYWYRQILGQKVEFLVSFYNNEISEKSEIFDDQFSVERPDGSNFTLKIRSTKLEDSAMYFCASNRDRENIQYFGAGTRLSVL.

The chain carries TRBV29-1 and TRBJ2-5; no clear D gene. Germline V lookup: CDR1 SQVTM, CDR2 ANQGSEA. V gave up 2 bases and J gave up 1 base, with 8 bases separating them. CDR3 length: 13 residues. CDR3 sequence: CSVEMAPQETQYF. The CDR3 nucleotides read TGCAGCGTTGAAATGGCCCCCCAAGAGACCCAGTACTTC.

In regard to this clone: Other DNA sequences from this sample encode an identical CDR3 as well. The chain carries TRBV5-4 and TRBJ2-2; D is uncertain. Looked up from germline, CDR1 is SGHNT and CDR2 is YYREEE (reference sequence). CDR3 length: 15 residues. V was shortened by 0 bases and J by 5 bases, with 11 bases between the two germline ends. The CDR3 region has the DNA TGTGCCAGCAGCTTGGCCCCTCCCGGTACCGGGGAGCTGTTTTTT. It is translated as CASSLAPPGTGELFF.

This clone was seen a few times. This rearrangement joins TRBV2 to TRBJ2-7; 7 nucleotides match TRBD1. Germline V gene lookup returns CDR1 SNHLY and CDR2 FYNNEI. With V trimmed by 4 bases and J by 2 bases, 5 bases remained unmatched. The CDR3 has 14 amino acids. CDR3 sequence: CASSAGGKPYEQYF. CDR3 nucleotides: TGTGCCAGCAGTGCAGGGGGTAAGCCCTACGAGCAGTACTTC.

V and J are TRBV5-1 and TRBJ2-3, with 9 bases fitting TRBD1. Germline values: CDR1 SGHRS, CDR2 YFSETQ. The CDR3 contains 16 residues. The V and J ends lost 3 bases and 3 bases, in that order; junction bases with no gene match: 8. CDR3 amino acids: CASSSTGGFGTDTQYF. The CDR3 nucleotides are TGCGCCAGCAGCTCGACAGGGGGATTCGGTACAGATACGCAGTATTTT.

The rearrangement joins TRBV15 to TRBJ2-7; 7 bases line up with TRBD1. This CDR3 is built from 12 residues. Trimming removed 4 bases from V and 5 bases from J; junction bases left unmatched: 2. From germline, CDR1 is LNHNV and CDR2 YYDKDF (reference sequence). The CDR3 DNA follows: TGTGCCACCAGCAACAGGGGCGACGAGCAGTACTTC. It encodes CATSNRGDEQYF.

There are a few counts of this clone. J is TRBJ1-1 and V is TRBV6-5; TRBD1 might be the D (6 bases). Germline assignment: CDR1 MNHEY and CDR2 SVGAGI. V lost 6 bases and J lost 1, with 9 bases in between. The CDR3 spans 13 residues. The DNA for the CDR3 is TGTGCCAGCAGCTGGGGACAGAACACTGAAGCTTTCTTT. This codes for CASSWGQNTEAFF.

The V gene is TRBV18, the J gene TRBJ2-5; D may be TRBD1 (5 bases). Gene TRBJ2-7 matches the end of the DNA better, so the J call may be wrong. CDR1 and CDR2 (germline): KGHSH, LQKENI. This CDR3 region has 13 residues. The CDR3 spells CASSPPLGREQYF. As DNA, the CDR3 is TGTGCCAGCTCACCACCCCTGGGGCGCGAGCAGTACTTC.

In its sample, this clone was seen a few times. The rearrangement links TRBV4-1 to TRBJ2-7; perhaps TRBD1 as D (6 bases). Germline V lookup: CDR1 MGHRA, CDR2 YSYEKL. Trimming took 4 bases from V and 0 from J, leaving 16 bases between them. The CDR3 spans 16 residues. DNA for the CDR3: TGCGCCAGCAGCCCGACTGGACAGCCCTCCTCCTACGAGCAGTACTTC. This codes for CASSPTGQPSSYEQYF.

The V gene is TRBV2, the J gene TRBJ2-5; 8 bases are shared with TRBD2. The J call may be in error: the DNA end matches TRBJ2-7 better. The germline V gene encodes CDR1 SNHLY and CDR2 FYNNEI. This CDR3 region has 15 residues. CDR3 sequence (DNA): TGTGCCAGCAGTCCCAAAGCGGGAGCCTCCTACGAGCAGTACTTC. It yields the protein CASSPKAGASYEQYF.

This clone was found a few times. The rearrangement links TRBV5-1 to TRBJ1-1, with D perhaps matching TRBD1 (5 bases). V lost 4 bases, J lost 3 bases, and 16 bases lay in between. The CDR3 covers 15 residues. CDR1 and CDR2 (germline): SGHRS, YFSETQ. CDR3 region: CASSPGGFRDTEAFF. The CDR3 coding sequence is TGCGCCAGCAGCCCTGGGGGGTTTAGGGACACTGAAGCTTTCTTT.

This chain's CDR3 is CASSQAYEQYF. CDR3 in DNA: TGTGCCAGCAGCCAGGCTTACGAGCAGTACTTC. This chain connects TRBV14 to TRBJ2-7; D is uncertain. V lost 3 bases to trimming and J lost 4 bases, with 4 bases between them. There are 11 residues in the CDR3. The V gene's germline CDR1 is SGHDN and CDR2 FVKESK. Based on the CDR3 plus reference TRBV14 and TRBJ2-7, the full variable domain is EAGVTQFPSHSVIEKGQTVTLRCDPISGHDNLYWYRRVMGKEIKFLLHFVKESKQDESGMPNNRFLAERTGGTYSTLKVQPAELEDSGVYFCASSQAYEQYFGPGTRLTVT.

This clone was recorded only once. Here the CDR3 DNA reads TGTGCCAGCTCTAGCGGGAGTTACGAGCAGTACTTC. It codes for CASSSGSYEQYF. The chain carries TRBV6-5 and TRBJ2-7; 10 bases agree with TRBD2. V shed 8 bases, J shed 4 bases, and the junction held 2 bases outside the gene matches. CDR3 length: 12 amino acids. The germline CDR1 and CDR2 sequences are MNHEY and SVGAGI.

Only a few counts were recorded for this clone. This CDR3 reads CASRLGVFSYEQYF. Here the CDR3 DNA reads TGTGCCTCCCGCCTCGGGGTCTTCTCCTACGAGCAGTACTTC. The V and J genes are TRBV10-3 and TRBJ2-7; D possibly corresponds to TRBD2 (5 bases). Germline loops: CDR1 ENHRY, CDR2 SYGVKD. Between the trimmed V and J ends, which lost 11 bases and 0 bases, there was a span of 17 bases. This CDR3 is built from 14 residues.

The V call is TRBV6-6, the J call TRBJ1-2; 9 bases fit TRBD1. The CDR3 runs 14 residues. The J segment lost 4 bases and the V segment lost 7 bases, leaving 7 bases of the junction unmatched. Germline V CDR1 and CDR2: MNHNY, SVGAGI (reference sequence). CDR3 protein: CASNTGQGGYGYTF. In DNA form, the CDR3 reads TGTGCCAGCAATACGGGACAGGGTGGCTATGGCTACACCTTC.

The V call is TRBV7-9, the J call TRBJ2-5, with 7 bases fitting TRBD1. The CDR3 spans 14 residues. Germline loops: CDR1 SEHNR, CDR2 FQNEAQ (reference sequence). V dropped 5 bases and J dropped 7; count of bases not matched to a gene: 10. This CDR3 reads CASSQGQAGRTQYF. CDR3 nucleotides: TGTGCCAGCAGCCAAGGACAGGCTGGGCGGACCCAGTACTTC.

The V and J genes are TRBV29-1 and TRBJ2-7; weak D call: TRBD2 (5 bases). V was cut by 7 bases and J by 0 bases, with 16 bases left in between. Germline V gives CDR1 SQVTM, CDR2 ANQGSEA. This CDR3 has 14 amino acids. The CDR3 DNA is TGCAGCGCCCTCGGCATGGGGAGCTCCTACGAGCAGTACTTC. It codes for CSALGMGSSYEQYF.

The chain couples TRBV7-2 to TRBJ2-2; 9 nucleotides match TRBD2. The CDR3 has 17 residues. Losses at the gene ends were 5 bases for V and 6 bases for J; bases not matched to a gene: 13. Germline CDR1 SGHTA, CDR2 FQGNSA. The DNA for the CDR3 is TGTGCCAGCAGCGCCTTTCAGGGCGGGAGGGCAGCCGGGGAGCTGTTTTTT. Protein: CASSAFQGGRAAGELFF.

This rearrangement joins TRBV5-3 to TRBJ1-1; no clear D. TRBV5-3 is an ORF for which the function is uncertain. Trimming removed 4 bases from V and 11 bases from J, with 15 bases in between. The CDR3 has 12 residues. The CDR3 region has the DNA TGTGCCAGAAGCCCGACAATGAATGGGGCTTTCTTT. The encoded protein is CARSPTMNGAFF.